Presented here are 9 T cell receptor beta chains from one specimen sequenced in a study of technical replicates of blood from several donors. Some clones are missing from TCRdb's copy, which holds only in-frame ones; the method was immunoSEQ multiplex PCR. The table records around 70,000 clones, 95% to 97% of them present only once. What was sequenced was T cells isolated from PBMCs. These receptors were collected from a human donor in good health.

The chain joins TRBV15 to TRBJ1-1; possibly TRBD1 for D (5 bases). The CDR3 sequence is 15 residues long. The V end was cut by 3 bases, the J end by 1 base, with 12 bases between. CDR1 is LNHNV, CDR2 YYDKDF, per germline (reference sequence). The CDR3 coding sequence is TGTGCCACCAGCAGCTTTGGGGGGGGGAACACTGAAGCTTTCTTT. This codes for CATSSFGGGNTEAFF.

The chain couples TRBV19 to TRBJ1-5; D uncertain. CDR1 and CDR2 from the germline V gene are LNHDA and SQIVND (reference sequence). CDR3 length: 15 amino acids. V lost 0 bases and J 7 bases, leaving 13 bases between the germline ends. CDR3 amino acids: CASSIEPEGRQPQHF. In DNA, the CDR3 is TGTGCCAGTAGTATAGAACCCGAGGGCCGGCAGCCCCAGCATTTT. The full variable domain, completed using reference TRBV19 and TRBJ1-5, is DGGITQSPKYLFRKEGQNVTLSCEQNLNHDAMYWYRQDPGQGLRLIYYSQIVNDFQKGDIAEGYSVSREKKESFPLTVTSAQKNPTAFYLCASSIEPEGRQPQHFGDGTRLSIL.

CDR3 sequence: CASSFRGQGAYEQYF. As DNA, the CDR3 is TGCGCCAGCAGTTTCCGCGGACAGGGGGCCTACGAGCAGTACTTC. The chain recombines TRBV10-2 with TRBJ2-7, with 10 nucleotides matching TRBD1. V lost 5 bases and J lost 2; bases outside the gene matches: 6. The CDR3 consists of 15 residues. Germline V gene data show CDR1 as WSHSY and CDR2 as SAAADI.

As DNA, the CDR3 is TGTGCCAGCAGCGGTTTTGTTGGACTCGAGTTGGGGGAGCAGTACTTC. Its translation: CASSGFVGLELGEQYF. The genes are TRBV9 and TRBJ2-7; TRBD2 might be the D (5 bases). The V end was cut by 3 bases, the J end by 7 bases, with 23 bases between. The CDR3 is 16 residues long. Germline V gene lookup returns CDR1 SGDLS and CDR2 YYNGEE.

The gene calls are TRBV30 and TRBJ1-1; TRBD1 agrees at 7 bases. V gave up 1 base and J gave up 3 bases; unmatched junction bases: 2. This CDR3 has 13 residues. In germline, CDR1 is GTSNPN, CDR2 SVGIG (reference sequence). CDR3 region: CAWSADRDTEAFF. The CDR3 nucleotides are TGTGCCTGGAGTGCTGACAGGGACACTGAAGCTTTCTTT. The whole variable domain, filled in from reference TRBV30 and TRBJ1-1, reads SQTIHQWPATLVQPVGSPLSLECTVEGTSNPNLYWYRQAAGRGLQLLFYSVGIGQISSEVPQNLSASRPQDRQFILSSKKLLLSDSGFYLCAWSADRDTEAFFGQGTRLTVV.

The count of this clone is one. The rearrangement uses TRBV11-2 and TRBJ2-3; 10 bases map to TRBD1. The CDR3 runs 16 residues. Germline trimming cut 4 bases from V and 6 bases from J; bases unmatched to any gene: 10. Germline CDR1 and CDR2: SGHAT and FQNNGV. The CDR3 region has the DNA TGTGCCAGCAGCTCGCCGGGACAGGGGAAGTGGGATACGCAGTATTTT. It translates to CASSSPGQGKWDTQYF.

The chain carries TRBV28 and TRBJ1-3; D not certain. The germline V and J ends were trimmed by 7 bases and 0 bases, with 16 bases remaining between them. CDR3 size: 16 residues. The germline V gene has CDR1 MDHEN and CDR2 SYDVKM. CDR3 sequence: CASTLLGENSGNTIYF. The CDR3 DNA reads TGTGCCAGCACCTTACTAGGTGAAAACTCTGGAAACACCATATATTTT.

The chain carries TRBV27 and TRBJ1-2; 9 nucleotides agree with TRBD1. Germline CDR1 reads MNHEY; CDR2 reads SMNVEV (reference sequence). The CDR3 loop spans 15 amino acids. The trim removed 4 bases at V and 8 bases at J, leaving 11 bases unmatched. Here the CDR3 reads CASSSSGTGSGGYTF. In DNA, the CDR3 is TGTGCCAGCAGTTCATCCGGGACAGGGAGTGGGGGCTACACCTTC.

The genes are TRBV9 and TRBJ1-1, with 10 bases lining up with TRBD1. The CDR3 runs to 13 residues. Unmatched junction bases numbered 1, after V lost 7 bases and J lost 1 base. Germline assignment: CDR1 SGDLS and CDR2 YYNGEE. CDR3 amino acids: CASGQGGNTEAFF. The CDR3 nucleotides read TGTGCCAGCGGACAGGGGGGGAACACTGAAGCTTTCTTT.